The TCR beta chain described here comes from a study of cytomegalovirus exposure and HLA in healthy donors. General study results and limits: For most TCR sequences rarity was the rule, although some public TCRs occurred in many donors.

Of note for this clone: The antigen is unknown.

Measured with immunoSEQ multiplex PCR; TCRdb has only the in-frame clones, and not every one. The sample consists of 170,000 or so clones, 85% of them appearing once. Germline lookup yields CDR1 SGHRS and CDR2 YFSETQ. CDR3 length: 16 amino acids. V lost 0 bases and J lost 4; bases outside the gene matches: 5. The J gene is TRBJ2-2, the V gene TRBV5-1; 8 nucleotides match TRBD1. Sequenced: PBMCs. This TCR was recovered from a man aged 18 to 30 in good health and CMV-seropositive. In DNA form, the CDR3 reads TGCGCCAGCAGCTTGGGAGGACAGGGATTCACCGGGGAGCTGTTTTTT. It specifies CASSLGGQGFTGELFF. The whole variable domain, filled in from reference TRBV5-1 and TRBJ2-2, reads KAGVTQTPRYLIKTRGQQVTLSCSPISGHRSVSWYQQTPGQGLQFLFEYFSETQRNKGNFPGRFSGRQFSNSRSEMNVSTLELGDSALYLCASSLGGQGFTGELFFGEGSRLTVL.